A single sample gave rise to the 19 T cell receptor beta chains below, sequenced in a study of blood T cell repertoires in COVID-19. The protocol was immunoSEQ multiplex PCR, while the TCRdb copy is restricted to in-frame clones and leaves out a portion. The data hold fewer than 60,000 clones, with approximately 83% observed a single time. What was sequenced was peripheral blood. These receptors originate from a man older than 75 with COVID-19, enrolled during active disease.

The chain uses TRBV11-2 and TRBJ1-4, with D perhaps TRBD1 (5 bases). The CDR3 is 15 residues long. Germline CDR1 is SGHAT and CDR2 is FQNNGV. Trimming cost V 3 bases and J 7 bases, with 15 bases left between them. CDR3 bases: TGTGCCAGCAGCTTGGATGGGACTGCGGGTGAAAAACTGTTTTTT. Encoded protein: CASSLDGTAGEKLFF.

The chain has TRBV30 and TRBJ1-5; D not certain. Per germline, CDR1 GTSNPN and CDR2 SVGIG (reference sequence). Between the trimmed V and J ends, which lost 4 bases and 2 bases, there was a span of 15 bases. This CDR3 is built from 15 residues. The CDR3 region is CAWNPDGGGNQPQHF. In DNA, the CDR3 is TGTGCCTGGAACCCGGACGGAGGAGGCAATCAGCCCCAGCATTTT.

This chain links TRBV5-3 with TRBJ1-2, with 9 bases identical to TRBD1. TRBV5-3 carries the ORF label, with uncertain function. V gave up 1 base and J gave up 1 base; unmatched junction bases: 8. The CDR3 length is 17 residues. CDR3 nucleotide sequence: TGTGCCAGAAGCTTGACAGGGGGCGCTCTCAATAACTATGGCTACACCTTC. Protein product: CARSLTGGALNNYGYTF.

The V call is TRBV18, the J call TRBJ2-1; 7 nucleotides line up with TRBD2. The CDR3 spans 16 residues. The ends lost 4 bases at V and 0 bases at J; junction bases unmatched: 6. Germline V gene data show CDR1 as KGHSH and CDR2 as LQKENI. The CDR3 sequence: CASSLQRGGSYNEQFF. The CDR3 DNA is TGTGCCAGCTCACTCCAGCGGGGTGGCTCCTACAATGAGCAGTTCTTC.

The rearrangement joins TRBV29-1 to TRBJ1-2; D is undetermined. V was pared by 8 bases and J by 4 bases, with 17 bases between. In germline, CDR1 is SQVTM, CDR2 ANQGSEA. The CDR3 sequence is 13 residues long. CDR3 loop: CSSEEEGSYGYTF. The DNA of the CDR3 is TGCAGCTCCGAAGAGGAGGGTTCCTATGGCTACACCTTC. Full variable domain (rest looked up from reference TRBV29-1 and TRBJ1-2): SAVISQKPSRDICQRGTSLTIQCQVDSQVTMMFWYRQQPGQSLTLIATANQGSEATYESGFVIDKFPISRPNLTFSTLTVSNMSPEDSSIYLCSSEEEGSYGYTFGSGTRLTVV.

The chain is built from TRBV9 and TRBJ2-5; TRBD2 might be the D (7 bases). The V end was cut by 3 bases, the J end by 5 bases, with 14 bases between. CDR3 length equals 14 residues. Per germline, CDR1 SGDLS and CDR2 YYNGEE. The CDR3 DNA is TGTGCCAGCAGCGGACCGGGGGGCCGGGAGACCCAGTACTTC. It yields the protein CASSGPGGRETQYF.

This chain uses TRBV13 with TRBJ2-3; D may be TRBD2 (6 bases). The CDR3 spans 14 residues. Germline values: CDR1 PRHDT, CDR2 FYEKMQ (reference sequence). Trimming shortened V by 5 bases and J by 5 bases, and 14 bases separated the two germline ends. This CDR3 is CASSRGWTVDTQYF. Here the CDR3 DNA reads TGTGCCAGCAGCCGGGGGTGGACGGTAGATACGCAGTATTTT.

This sequence joins TRBV6-2 or TRBV6-3 and TRBJ2-2; weak D call: TRBD2 (6 bases). The CDR3 runs 16 residues. Germline CDR1 and CDR2: MNHEY and SVGEGT. Trimming took off 3 bases at V and 0 bases at J, with 11 bases between the two ends. The DNA of the CDR3 is TGTGCCAGCAGTTATACCGGGACTTCGAACACCGGGGAGCTGTTTTTT. It yields the protein CASSYTGTSNTGELFF.

The V call is TRBV5-1, the J call TRBJ1-4; D not certain. Trimming left V 0 bases short and J 4 bases short, with 7 bases between. Germline V lookup: CDR1 SGHRS, CDR2 YFSETQ. This CDR3 is built from 14 residues. The CDR3 region has the DNA TGCGCCAGCAGCTTGGCACAGAGTAATGAAAAACTGTTTTTT. Protein: CASSLAQSNEKLFF.

J is TRBJ2-7 and V is TRBV5-1; no reliable D call. CDR1 SGHRS and CDR2 YFSETQ come from the germline V gene. Deletions cut 4 bases from V and 4 bases from J, with 3 bases between. The CDR3 totals 10 residues. The CDR3 nucleotides read TGCGCCAGCAGCCTATACGAGCAGTACTTC. The encoded protein is CASSLYEQYF. The full variable domain, with the rest looked up from reference TRBV5-1 and TRBJ2-7, is KAGVTQTPRYLIKTRGQQVTLSCSPISGHRSVSWYQQTPGQGLQFLFEYFSETQRNKGNFPGRFSGRQFSNSRSEMNVSTLELGDSALYLCASSLYEQYFGPGTRLTVT.

This chain links TRBV2 with TRBJ2-1; maybe TRBD2 (5 bases). The length of the CDR3 is 18 residues. Germline V lookup: CDR1 SNHLY, CDR2 FYNNEI. Trimming removed 5 bases at V and 0 bases at J, with 20 bases between. The DNA for the CDR3 is TGTGCCAGCAGTTCTTATAGGTCTAGCAGCAGCTCCTACAATGAGCAGTTCTTC. This encodes CASSSYRSSSSSYNEQFF.

The rearrangement links TRBV11-2 to TRBJ2-5; D might be TRBD1 (5 bases). Germline lookup yields CDR1 SGHAT and CDR2 FQNNGV. The V end lost 7 bases, the J end lost 5 bases, and 17 bases lay between the germline ends. The CDR3 spans 14 residues. The CDR3 is CASTRPGHGETQYF. The CDR3 nucleotides are TGTGCCAGCACAAGACCAGGGCACGGGGAGACCCAGTACTTC.

The gene calls are TRBV7-9 and TRBJ2-1, with D possibly TRBD2 on 6 matching bases. Trimming stripped 5 bases from V and 0 bases from J, with 14 bases between. The germline CDR1 and CDR2 sequences are SEHNR and FQNEAQ (reference sequence). This CDR3 region has 16 residues. The CDR3 spells CASSGPSGGSYNEQFF. The CDR3 DNA reads as TGTGCCAGCAGCGGACCTTCCGGGGGCTCCTACAATGAGCAGTTCTTC.

The chain joins TRBV9 to TRBJ2-5, with 9 positions matching TRBD1. This CDR3 is built from 14 residues. V lost 4 bases to trimming and J lost 7 bases; unmatched junction nucleotides: 8. From germline, CDR1 is SGDLS and CDR2 YYNGEE. The CDR3 spells CASSSWDREGTQYF. CDR3 sequence (DNA): TGTGCCAGCAGCTCCTGGGACAGGGAAGGGACCCAGTACTTC.

This clone has a single count. The chain recombines TRBV19 with TRBJ2-2; D is unresolved. In germline, CDR1 is LNHDA, CDR2 SQIVND (reference sequence). V was cut by 6 bases and J by 0 bases, with 5 bases left in between. The CDR3 runs 13 residues. DNA for the CDR3: TGTGCCAGTAGGAGCCCGAACACCGGGGAGCTGTTTTTT. Its translation: CASRSPNTGELFF.

The genes are TRBV10-1 and TRBJ2-7, with D possibly being TRBD2 (5 bases). The CDR3 spans 12 residues. Per the germline V gene, CDR1 is WNHNN and CDR2 is SYGVQD (reference sequence). V shed 0 bases and J shed 6 bases, with 6 bases lying between them. CDR3: CASSESGGEQYV. The CDR3, as DNA: TGCGCCAGCAGTGAGTCTGGAGGCGAGCAGTACGTC.

The chain joins TRBV21-1 to TRBJ2-7; the D call of TRBD1 is as the table states it, not checked on the DNA. TRBV21-1 is designated a pseudogene. The CDR3 totals 16 residues. The CDR3 DNA reads TGTGCCAGCAGCAAAGGAGGGGGTGGACAGGGCTACGAGCAGTACGTC. Amino acid sequence: CASSKGGGGQGYEQYV.

The chain uses TRBV5-4 and TRBJ2-1, with 9 positions matching TRBD2. Germline values: CDR1 SGHNT, CDR2 YYREEE (reference sequence). The CDR3 is made up of 15 amino acids. V trimming: 2 bases; J trimming: 7 bases; junction bases outside the gene matches: 7. CDR3 DNA: TGTGCCAGCAGCTTCGGCGGGAGGGCCGCGAATGAGCAGTTCTTC. This gives the protein CASSFGGRAANEQFF.

CDR3 sequence: CASSQVTSGHGELFF. CDR3 nucleotides: TGCGCCAGCAGCCAGGTGACTAGCGGGCACGGGGAGCTGTTTTTT. The gene calls are TRBV4-3 and TRBJ2-2; 10 bases map to TRBD2. V trimming: 3 bases; J trimming: 7 bases; junction bases outside the gene matches: 5. The CDR3 runs to 15 residues. Germline CDR1 LGHNA, CDR2 YSLEER.